These 4 T cell receptor beta chains came from one sample sequenced in a study of T-cell reconstitution after alpha-beta-depleted transplantation in children. Unique molecular identifiers featured in how the TCRbeta library was prepared. TCRdb re-derived calls from the PCR reads in MiXCR, one entry per CDR3 protein. The table lists fewer than 550,000 distinct CDR3 sequences, over 10% of them singletons. This specimen was PBMCs, mostly from graft donor cells, taken 180 days after TCRalphabeta/CD19-depleted stem cell transplant. The receptors stem from a female patient between 2 and 15 years old who had a stem cell transplant for aplastic anemia, so the T cells may come from the graft donor.

This clonotype was detected a few times. The chain carries TRBV5-1 and TRBJ1-4, with D possibly matching TRBD1 (6 bases). From germline, CDR1 is SGHRS and CDR2 YFSETQ. Trimming took off 2 bases at V and 8 bases at J, with 16 bases between the two ends. The CDR3 sequence is 15 residues long. CDR3 sequence: CASSLQGARGEKLFF. CDR3 coding DNA: TGCGCCAGCAGCTTACAGGGTGCGAGAGGCGAAAAACTGTTTTTT.

A word on this clonotype: Given a much more abundant clone one base away, this may be a read error. The V gene is TRBV29-1, the J gene TRBJ1-1, with 7 bases aligning to TRBD1. Germline assignment: CDR1 SQVTM and CDR2 ANQGSEA. The junction had 9 bases not matched to a gene; V was cut back by 3 bases and J by 8 bases. This CDR3 comprises 13 residues. The CDR3 DNA follows: TGCAGCGTTGACTTTGACAGGGTAAGGGAAGCTTTCTTT. This sequence encodes CSVDFDRVREAFF.

As DNA, the CDR3 is TGTGCCAGCAGTTTATTAGCGGGAGGGCCAGTCACATGGGCCAACGTCCTGACTTTC. It specifies CASSLLAGGPVTWANVLTF. The V call is TRBV27, the J call TRBJ2-6, with 11 positions matching TRBD2. Per germline, CDR1 MNHEY and CDR2 SMNVEV (reference sequence). CDR3 size: 19 residues. With 1 base clipped from V and 5 bases from J, the junction kept 10 bases outside the gene matches.

This clonotype was counted only a few times. The V and J genes are TRBV6-1 and TRBJ2-5, with D perhaps matching TRBD1 or TRBD2 (5 bases each). V lost 6 bases and J 3 bases, leaving 23 bases between the germline ends. Germline V lookup: CDR1 MNHNS, CDR2 SASEGT. The CDR3 loop spans 17 amino acids. CDR3 loop: CASSPFGRLAREETQYF. CDR3 DNA sequence: TGTGCCAGCAGCCCCTTCGGTCGGCTAGCCAGGGAAGAGACCCAGTACTTC.